The entry that follows covers one TCR beta chain sequence. Sequencing used immunoSEQ multiplex PCR; TCRdb keeps in-frame clones, though not all of them. The sample lists about 90,000 clones, 80% to 90% occurring once. Germline CDR1 SEHNR, CDR2 FQNEAQ (reference sequence). The trim removed 5 bases at V and 7 bases at J, leaving 9 bases unmatched. This CDR3 comprises 15 residues. These data are taken from a study of blood T cell repertoires in COVID-19. Study-level information: PBMCs, B-cell-depleted T cells, or T cells were the source of the cDNA or gDNA that made up the material.

The sequencing input was peripheral blood. This TCR was recovered from a human donor in a cohort sampled during active COVID-19. The chain has TRBV7-9 and TRBJ1-5; 9 bases are shared with TRBD1. The CDR3 here is CASSRWTGEQQPQHF. The CDR3 DNA sequence: TGTGCCAGCAGCCGATGGACAGGGGAGCAACAGCCCCAGCATTTT.